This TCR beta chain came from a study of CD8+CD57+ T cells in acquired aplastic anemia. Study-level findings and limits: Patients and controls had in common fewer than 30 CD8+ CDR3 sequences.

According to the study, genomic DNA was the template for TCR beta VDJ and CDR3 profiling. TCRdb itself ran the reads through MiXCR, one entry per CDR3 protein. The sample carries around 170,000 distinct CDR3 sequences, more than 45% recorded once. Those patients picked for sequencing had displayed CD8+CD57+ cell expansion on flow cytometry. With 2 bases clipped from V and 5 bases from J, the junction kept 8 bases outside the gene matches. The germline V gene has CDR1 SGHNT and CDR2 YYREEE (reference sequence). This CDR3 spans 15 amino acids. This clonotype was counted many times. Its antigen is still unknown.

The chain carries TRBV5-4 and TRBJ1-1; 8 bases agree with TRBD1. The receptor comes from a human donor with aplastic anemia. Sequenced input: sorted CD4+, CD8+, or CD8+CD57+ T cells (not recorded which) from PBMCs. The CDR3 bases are TGTGCCAGCAGCTTACAGAAACAGGGGGGGACTGAAGCTTTCTTT. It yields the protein CASSLQKQGGTEAFF.